A single sample gave rise to the 30 T cell receptor beta chains below, sequenced in a study of shared clonotypes between healthy human individuals. Terminally differentiated effector memory CD45RA+ cells were excluded from the naive CD8 cells, which were CD45RO-negative and positively selected for CCR7. Sequencing used immunoSEQ multiplex PCR; TCRdb keeps in-frame clones, though not all of them. The sample has some 2 million clones; about 95% are singletons. Material for sequencing was naive CD8+ T cells sorted from blood. Source of these receptors: a man younger than 35 in good health.

This clone was counted between two and nine times. The J gene is TRBJ2-7, the V gene TRBV28; the D gene is possibly TRBD2 (5 bases). Germline V lookup: CDR1 MDHEN, CDR2 SYDVKM. V was cut by 5 bases and J by 2 bases, with 19 bases left in between. There are 16 residues in the CDR3. The CDR3: CASSLLSSGSAYEQYF. In nucleotides, the CDR3 is TGTGCCAGCAGTCTCCTCTCCTCGGGGAGCGCCTACGAGCAGTACTTC.

The CDR3 nucleotides are TGTGCCAGCAGCTTAGCTGGCGGGGGGGCCCTAAGCACAGATACGCAGTATTTT. As protein: CASSLAGGGALSTDTQYF. This chain joins TRBV7-2 and TRBJ2-3; 9 positions match TRBD2. This CDR3 has 18 residues. V lost 0 bases and J lost 0; bases outside the gene matches: 7. Germline assignment: CDR1 SGHTA and CDR2 FQGNSA. Looking up the rest from reference TRBV7-2 and TRBJ2-3 gives the full variable domain: GAGVSQSPSNKVTEKGKDVELRCDPISGHTALYWYRQSLGQGLEFLIYFQGNSAPDKSGLPSDRFSAERTGGSVSTLTIQRTQQEDSAVYLCASSLAGGGALSTDTQYFGPGTRLTVL.

CDR3 sequence reads: CASSAGYNSPLHF. The CDR3 coding sequence is TGTGCCAGCAGTGCCGGCTATAATTCACCCCTCCACTTT. V gene TRBV27 combines with J gene TRBJ1-6; D gene ambiguous. CDR3 length: 13 amino acids. Germline lookup yields CDR1 MNHEY and CDR2 SMNVEV (reference sequence). Trimming removed 5 bases from V and 3 bases from J, with 5 bases in between.

In the case of this clone: Other DNA variants within this sample encode the same CDR3. The V gene is TRBV2, the J gene TRBJ2-3; 12 nucleotides match TRBD2. The CDR3 is 16 amino acids. CDR1 and CDR2 (germline): SNHLY, FYNNEI. The junction had 2 bases not matched to a gene; V was cut back by 3 bases and J by 1 base. The CDR3 nucleotides are TGTGCCAGCAGTGAGGGACTAGCGGGCGGCACAGATACGCAGTATTTT. It yields the protein CASSEGLAGGTDTQYF.

The CDR3 spells CASSPITYNEQFF. Written as DNA, the CDR3 is TGTGCCAGCAGCCCTATAACCTACAATGAGCAGTTCTTC. The rearrangement joins TRBV9 to TRBJ2-1, with no clear D. Trimming pared 4 bases from V and 2 bases from J, leaving 7 bases between. This CDR3 contains 13 residues. CDR1 and CDR2 (germline): SGDLS, YYNGEE.

The rearrangement links TRBV9 to TRBJ2-1; D is possibly TRBD2 (5 bases). CDR1 and CDR2 from the germline V gene are SGDLS and YYNGEE. The CDR3 contains 14 residues. V was pared by 0 bases and J by 8 bases, with 12 bases between. The CDR3 DNA is TGTGCCAGCAGCGTAGGTGCTAGCCAGGATGAGCAGTTCTTC. It is translated as CASSVGASQDEQFF.

On this clone itself: This CDR3 is also generated by other DNA sequences in the sample. The V gene is TRBV4-1, the J gene TRBJ2-7; no clear D. Germline values: CDR1 MGHRA, CDR2 YSYEKL. V was shortened by 1 base and J by 3 bases, with 7 bases between the two germline ends. This CDR3 is built from 13 residues. In DNA, the CDR3 is TGCGCCAGCAGCCAAGCGGCTGGCTACGAGCAGTACTTC. This codes for CASSQAAGYEQYF.

The CDR3 sequence is CASSQEEDSGGYEQYF. In DNA, the CDR3 is TGCGCCAGCAGCCAAGAAGAGGATAGCGGGGGCTACGAGCAGTACTTC. The rearrangement uses TRBV4-1 and TRBJ2-7; TRBD2 aligns across 9 bases. Per germline, CDR1 MGHRA and CDR2 YSYEKL. V was clipped by 0 bases and J by 3 bases; unmatched bases: 6. The CDR3 is made up of 16 amino acids.

This chain connects TRBV5-4 to TRBJ1-2; D unresolved. This CDR3 has 16 amino acids. Trimming took off 1 base at V and 6 bases at J, with 19 bases between the two ends. Germline assignment: CDR1 SGHNT and CDR2 YYREEE (reference sequence). The CDR3, as DNA: TGTGCCAGCAGCTTGCCGGGTTTTACCAAAAGGGATGGCTACACCTTC. Its translation is CASSLPGFTKRDGYTF.

The genes are TRBV14 and TRBJ1-4; D uncertain. The germline V and J ends were trimmed by 3 bases and 5 bases, with 13 bases remaining between them. Looked up from germline, CDR1 is SGHDN and CDR2 is FVKESK. This CDR3 is built from 15 residues. The CDR3 coding sequence is TGTGCCAGCAGCCATTCGAGAGAGCCCAATGAAAAACTGTTTTTT. This gives the protein CASSHSREPNEKLFF.

The chain links TRBV25-1 to TRBJ2-2; D gene unclear. Germline V gene data show CDR1 as MGHDK and CDR2 as SYGVNS. The CDR3 length is 12 residues. Trimming took off 7 bases at V and 4 bases at J, with 7 bases between the two ends. The CDR3 nucleotides read TGTGCCAGCACCACGGGCACCGGGGAGCTGTTTTTT. Its translation is CASTTGTGELFF.

This chain joins TRBV4-2 and TRBJ2-3; tentatively, D is TRBD1 (5 bases). Per the germline V gene, CDR1 is LGHNA and CDR2 is YNFKEQ. V shed 4 bases and J shed 3 bases, with 14 bases lying between them. The CDR3 length is 15 residues. The CDR3 spells CASSPRQFDTDTQYF. In DNA form, the CDR3 reads TGTGCCAGCAGCCCCCGACAGTTCGATACAGATACGCAGTATTTT.

The gene calls are TRBV27 and TRBJ2-5, with 7 positions matching TRBD2. CDR3 length: 14 residues. J was trimmed by 2 bases and V by 5 bases; bases with no gene match: 5. Germline V lookup: CDR1 MNHEY, CDR2 SMNVEV (reference sequence). In DNA, the CDR3 is TGTGCCAGCAGTCTAGCTAGCGGACAAGAGACCCAGTACTTC. Its translation is CASSLASGQETQYF.

This rearrangement joins TRBV21-1 to TRBJ2-7; the table gives TRBD2 as D, unverified against the DNA. TRBV21-1 is assigned pseudogene status. The CDR3 covers 16 residues. CDR3 nucleotides: TGTGCCCGTGCTTCGAGGGCGATTAAGAACTCCTACGAGCAGTACTTC. It yields the protein CARASRAIKNSYEQYF.

V usage is TRBV9 and J usage is TRBJ2-7; perhaps TRBD2 as D (7 bases). The CDR3 consists of 15 residues. The germline V gene encodes CDR1 SGDLS and CDR2 YYNGEE. Deletions cut 0 bases from V and 5 bases from J, with 15 bases between. The CDR3 bases are TGTGCCAGCAGCGTAGGAGGGGGGGCCGCAAACGAGCAGTACTTC. Amino acids: CASSVGGGAANEQYF.

This chain joins TRBV4-1 and TRBJ2-7; perhaps TRBD2 as D (5 bases). This CDR3 has 15 amino acids. Germline CDR1 MGHRA, CDR2 YSYEKL. V gave up 1 base and J gave up 4 bases, with 14 bases separating them. The CDR3 DNA sequence: TGCGCCAGCAGCCAAGTTCAAGACTACGGGTACGAGCAGTACTTC. It translates to CASSQVQDYGYEQYF.

The chain uses TRBV14 and TRBJ2-7; 9 nucleotides line up with TRBD1. The CDR3 runs to 14 residues. CDR1 and CDR2 from the germline V gene are SGHDN and FVKESK. Losses at the gene ends were 4 bases for V and 6 bases for J; bases not matched to a gene: 7. The CDR3 loop reads CASSPPGQGSEQYF. CDR3 coding DNA: TGTGCCAGCAGCCCCCCGGGACAGGGAAGCGAGCAGTACTTC.

This chain joins TRBV5-1 and TRBJ2-5; D is uncertain. Germline CDR1 SGHRS, CDR2 YFSETQ. The CDR3 has 14 amino acids. Trimming cost V 2 bases and J 4 bases, with 12 bases left between them. The CDR3 reads CASSFDSTLETQYF. The CDR3, as DNA: TGCGCCAGCAGCTTTGACTCGACGCTAGAGACCCAGTACTTC. The entire variable domain, with the rest obtained from reference TRBV5-1 and TRBJ2-5, is as follows: KAGVTQTPRYLIKTRGQQVTLSCSPISGHRSVSWYQQTPGQGLQFLFEYFSETQRNKGNFPGRFSGRQFSNSRSEMNVSTLELGDSALYLCASSFDSTLETQYFGPGTRLLVL.

V gene TRBV7-9 combines with J gene TRBJ2-2; D is uncertain. Trimming took 3 bases from V and 2 from J, leaving 7 bases between them. Per the germline V gene, CDR1 is SEHNR and CDR2 is FQNEAQ (reference sequence). CDR3 length: 14 amino acids. The CDR3 coding sequence is TGTGCCAGCAGCTTGAACTTCAACACCGGGGAGCTGTTTTTT. Amino acid sequence: CASSLNFNTGELFF.

The chain joins TRBV9 to TRBJ2-1; perhaps TRBD2 as D (7 bases). The ends were cut back, 3 bases at V and 9 bases at J, with 13 bases in the middle. CDR1 is SGDLS, CDR2 YYNGEE, per germline. CDR3 length: 13 residues. CDR3 sequence: CASSGEGGGEQFF. DNA of the CDR3: TGTGCCAGCAGCGGCGAGGGAGGGGGTGAGCAGTTCTTC.

The chain has TRBV10-1 and TRBJ2-2; no firm D call. V lost 4 bases, J lost 7 bases, and 4 bases lay in between. CDR1 WNHNN and CDR2 SYGVQD come from the germline V gene (reference sequence). The CDR3 length is 11 residues. The CDR3: CASSVDGELFF. The CDR3 DNA sequence: TGCGCCAGCAGTGTGGACGGGGAGCTGTTTTTT.

This clone was observed a single time. V is TRBV7-9 and J is TRBJ2-1, with 8 bases fitting TRBD2. CDR1 SEHNR and CDR2 FQNEAQ come from the germline V gene (reference sequence). CDR3 length equals 16 residues. J gave up 2 bases and V 5 bases, and 8 bases lay outside the gene matches. CDR3 loop: CASSPGGGRAYNEQFF. CDR3 DNA: TGTGCCAGCAGCCCCGGGGGGGGGCGAGCCTACAATGAGCAGTTCTTC.

Comments on this clone: The identical CDR3 is also encoded by other nucleotide sequences in the sample. This chain joins TRBV4-1 and TRBJ2-7; D unresolved. The CDR3 length is 11 residues. Germline assignment: CDR1 MGHRA and CDR2 YSYEKL. Trimming shortened V by 3 bases and J by 7 bases, and 7 bases separated the two germline ends. The CDR3 protein is CASSQGSEQYF. The CDR3 nucleotides read TGCGCCAGCAGCCAGGGGTCGGAGCAGTACTTC.

This chain uses TRBV5-4 with TRBJ2-2; 9 nucleotides match TRBD1. The CDR3 is made up of 13 amino acids. The V gene end was trimmed by 6 bases and the J gene end by 7 bases; junction bases not matched to a gene: 4. Germline loops: CDR1 SGHNT, CDR2 YYREEE (reference sequence). CDR3 bases: TGTGCCAGCATCGACAGGGGGAACGGGGAGCTGTTTTTT. Its protein is CASIDRGNGELFF.

This rearrangement joins TRBV9 to TRBJ2-5, with TRBD2 identical over 12 bases. Trimming removed 8 bases from V and 9 bases from J; junction bases left unmatched: 11. The CDR3 sequence is 14 residues long. Germline CDR1 is SGDLS and CDR2 is YYNGEE. CDR3 in amino acids: CASSLAGGPRPQYF. Written as DNA, the CDR3 is TGTGCCAGTTCACTAGCGGGGGGCCCCCGGCCCCAGTACTTC.

This chain's CDR3 is CASSPGPGYEQYF. The CDR3 DNA reads as TGTGCCAGCAGCCCCGGACCCGGCTACGAGCAGTACTTC. V and J are TRBV7-2 and TRBJ2-7; the D is unclear. With 5 bases removed from V and 3 bases from J, the gap between germline ends came to 11 bases. The CDR3 consists of 13 residues. Germline lookup yields CDR1 SGHTA and CDR2 FQGNSA. The whole variable domain, filled in from reference TRBV7-2 and TRBJ2-7, reads GAGVSQSPSNKVTEKGKDVELRCDPISGHTALYWYRQSLGQGLEFLIYFQGNSAPDKSGLPSDRFSAERTGGSVSTLTIQRTQQEDSAVYLCASSPGPGYEQYFGPGTRLTVT.

This clone was counted a single time. V is TRBV7-9 and J is TRBJ1-2; D gene ambiguous. This CDR3 spans 14 amino acids. The ends were cut back, 5 bases at V and 4 bases at J, with 14 bases in the middle. Germline CDR1 and CDR2: SEHNR and FQNEAQ (reference sequence). Here the CDR3 reads CASSPSGPLYGYTF. The CDR3 DNA reads TGTGCCAGCAGCCCCAGCGGACCGCTCTATGGCTACACCTTC.

A word on this clone: Other DNA sequences in this sample translate to the same CDR3. The chain recombines TRBV28 with TRBJ2-2; D not certain. Germline assignment: CDR1 MDHEN and CDR2 SYDVKM. Trimming removed 3 bases from V and 1 base from J, with 6 bases in between. The CDR3 totals 14 residues. The CDR3 spells CASSFRLNTGELFF. DNA for the CDR3: TGTGCCAGCAGTTTTCGGCTGAACACCGGGGAGCTGTTTTTT.

This chain uses TRBV6-1 with TRBJ2-7, with D uncertain. The CDR3 length is 13 residues. Germline values: CDR1 MNHNS, CDR2 SASEGT. V was pared by 1 base and J by 4 bases, with 8 bases between. CDR3 nucleotide sequence: TGTGCCAGCAGTGAAGTGCGTCCGTACGAGCAGTACTTC. Its translation: CASSEVRPYEQYF.

The chain combines TRBV11-3 with TRBJ1-1; D gene uncertain. Germline-derived CDR1 and CDR2 are SGHNT and YENEEA. V was cut by 2 bases and J by 1 base, with 5 bases left in between. The length of the CDR3 is 13 residues. The CDR3 loop reads CASSLTANTEAFF. In nucleotides, the CDR3 is TGTGCCAGCAGCTTAACGGCGAACACTGAAGCTTTCTTT.